The clone carrying this T cell receptor beta chain was observed a handful of times. Its specificity is unknown. Sample-barcoded 5' priming and a J-beta primer mix drove a second PCR of roughly 7 to 11 cycles. From the 5' RACE reads, TCRdb called clonotypes with MiXCR, one entry per CDR3 protein. This table holds about 1.8 million distinct CDR3 sequences, about 49% found once. No fewer than 7 million PBMCs went into each sample. With 7 bases removed from V and 6 bases from J, the gap between germline ends came to 16 bases. The CDR3 is 13 residues long. Germline CDR1 and CDR2: DFQATT and SNEGSKA (reference sequence). The sample comes from a study of blood T cells in healthy people across ages. Study-level results: With naive T cell percentage, TCR beta diversity showed a strong correlation. Roughly linearly, TCR beta diversity per million T cells fell as age increased.

The clonotype comes from a woman between 40 and 55 years old in good health. Sequenced material: blood. The chain uses TRBV20-1 and TRBJ2-1; D is perhaps TRBD2 (5 bases). In DNA, the CDR3 is TGCAGTGTTCAGATTATTCGGGGCAATGAGCAGTTCTTC. Translation gives CSVQIIRGNEQFF.